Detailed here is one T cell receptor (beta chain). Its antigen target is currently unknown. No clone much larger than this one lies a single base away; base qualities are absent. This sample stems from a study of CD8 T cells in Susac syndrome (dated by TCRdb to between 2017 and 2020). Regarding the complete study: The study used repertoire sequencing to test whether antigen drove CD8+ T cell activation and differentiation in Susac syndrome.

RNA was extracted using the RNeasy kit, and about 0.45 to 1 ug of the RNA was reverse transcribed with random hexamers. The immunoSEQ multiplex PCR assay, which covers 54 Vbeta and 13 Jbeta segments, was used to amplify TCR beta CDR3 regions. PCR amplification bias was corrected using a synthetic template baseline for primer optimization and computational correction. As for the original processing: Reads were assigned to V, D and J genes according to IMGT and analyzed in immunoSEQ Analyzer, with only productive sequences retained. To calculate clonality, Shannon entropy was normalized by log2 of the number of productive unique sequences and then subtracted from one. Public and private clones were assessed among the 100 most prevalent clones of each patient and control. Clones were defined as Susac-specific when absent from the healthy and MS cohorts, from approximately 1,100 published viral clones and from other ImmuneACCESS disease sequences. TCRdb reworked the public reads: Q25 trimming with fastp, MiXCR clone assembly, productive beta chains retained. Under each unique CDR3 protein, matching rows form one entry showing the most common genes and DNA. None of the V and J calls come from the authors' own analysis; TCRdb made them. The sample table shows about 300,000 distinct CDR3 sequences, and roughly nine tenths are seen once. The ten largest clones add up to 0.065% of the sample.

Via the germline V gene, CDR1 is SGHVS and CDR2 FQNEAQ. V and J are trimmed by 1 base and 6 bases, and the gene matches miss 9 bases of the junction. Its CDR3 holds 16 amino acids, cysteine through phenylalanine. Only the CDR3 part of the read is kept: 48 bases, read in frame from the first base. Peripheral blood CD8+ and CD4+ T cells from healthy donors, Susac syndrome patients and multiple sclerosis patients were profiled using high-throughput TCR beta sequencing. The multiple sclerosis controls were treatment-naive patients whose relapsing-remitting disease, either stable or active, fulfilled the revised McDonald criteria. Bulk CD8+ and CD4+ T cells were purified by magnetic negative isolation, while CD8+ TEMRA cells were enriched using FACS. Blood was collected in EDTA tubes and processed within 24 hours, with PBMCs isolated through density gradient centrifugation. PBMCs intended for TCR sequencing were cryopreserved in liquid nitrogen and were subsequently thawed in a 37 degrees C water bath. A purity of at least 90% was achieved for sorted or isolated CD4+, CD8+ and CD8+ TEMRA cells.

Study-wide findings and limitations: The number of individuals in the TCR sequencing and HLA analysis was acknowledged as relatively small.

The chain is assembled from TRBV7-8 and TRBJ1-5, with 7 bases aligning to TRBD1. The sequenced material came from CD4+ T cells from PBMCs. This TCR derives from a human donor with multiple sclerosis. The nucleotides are TGTGCCAGCAGCTTAGGGGACAGCCCGAAAGGTCAGCCCCAGCATTTT. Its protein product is CASSLGDSPKGQPQHF.